A single TCR beta chain is shown here with its context. Its target is unknown. The data were obtained in a study of cytomegalovirus exposure and HLA in healthy donors. Study-level points and caveats: It is likely that the observed cluster of highly shared sequence variants was a sequencing artifact. Cytomegalovirus association was listed for about 160 TCR beta chains.

CDR3 length equals 12 residues. Looked up from germline, CDR1 is SEHNR and CDR2 is FQNEAQ (reference sequence). V was clipped by 5 bases and J by 4 bases, with 6 bases between them. 60 Vbeta and 13 Jbeta primers were used in PCR. Clones were read by immunoSEQ multiplex PCR, and TCRdb kept only the in-frame ones, dropping some. The sample holds 58,000 or so clones, around 68% seen once. The receptor was isolated from a man in his forties or fifties in good health and CMV-seropositive. The specimen sequenced was PBMCs. The genes are TRBV7-9 and TRBJ2-1; D gene uncertain. The CDR3 sequence: CASSEVYNEQFF. The CDR3 bases are TGTGCCAGCAGCGAGGTGTACAATGAGCAGTTCTTC.